In this sample, the clone carrying this T cell receptor beta chain turned up many times. Its antigen is unknown. The TCR beta CDR3 regions underwent amplification using RNA transcripts as the source. Carried out on the TCR CDR3, a first-round RT-PCR used the HTBI primer set. TCRdb reprocessed the multiplex PCR reads with MiXCR, giving one entry per CDR3 protein. This sample has 250,000 to 300,000 distinct CDR3 sequences, with roughly a fifth found just once. Trimming cost V 6 bases and J 7 bases, with 13 bases left between them. Germline values: CDR1 SNHLY, CDR2 FYNNEI. The CDR3 length is 13 residues. This specimen comes from a study of T cells in Graves' hyperthyroidism and ophthalmopathy. Study-level results: Most expanded thyroid clonotypes above 0.001 also appeared in blood.

The clonotype originates from a man aged 45-65 years with Graves' ophthalmopathy. Sequenced material: blood. The chain employs TRBV2 and TRBJ1-5; TRBD1 is a possible D gene (6 bases). CDR3: CASSKGQYQPQHF. The DNA of the CDR3 is TGTGCCAGCAGCAAAGGACAGTACCAGCCCCAGCATTTT.